This T cell receptor beta chain appears in the sequencing data of a study of control samples from healthy donors and cancer patients (dated by TCRdb to 2020 to 2021). Concerning this clone itself: The target of this receptor is not known. There are no base qualities to consult, and no much larger clone falls within one base.

Library construction relied on the immunoSEQ multiplex PCR assay. TCRdb retrieved this table from immuneACCESS and kept in-frame rearrangements only. Not all clones are present; in checked studies, unresolved V genes account for under half, and no reason is known for the remainder. The sample includes about 160,000 clones, with roughly 95% observed a single time. The top ten clonotypes cover approximately 0.93% of the sample. The clonotype was recovered from a woman aged 25-40 years in good health. The sequencing input was blood.

The CDR3: CASSLDNTGELFF. The DNA is TGCGCCAGCAGCTTGGATAACACCGGGGAGCTGTTTTTT. The chain employs TRBV5-1 and TRBJ2-2; the D gene is not confidently resolved. Between the V and J ends, shortened by 0 bases and 2 bases respectively, the junction contains 2 bases. Including the terminal cysteine and phenylalanine, the CDR3 comprises 13 residues. CDR3 DNA is the only sequence kept; it has 39 bases, read in frame from the first base. CDR1 SGHRS and CDR2 YFSETQ are derived from the germline V gene.